The 4 T cell receptor beta chains reported below all come from one sample, sequenced in a study of T cell responses to AZD1222 COVID-19 vaccine (dated by TCRdb to about 2021). The method was the immunoSEQ multiplex PCR assay. The table was pulled from immuneACCESS by TCRdb, which kept in-frame rearrangements only. Such tables lose some clones; where checked, under half of the loss comes from unresolved V genes, and the rest has no known cause. Present in this sample are 85,000 to 110,000 clones, 91% of which were seen just once. The ten largest clones represent 45% to 55% of the sample. Interpreted using the paper, the time point label stands for: baseline before first vaccination. The sequences come from peripheral blood, collected on day 0 of AZD1222 vaccination. The receptor source for this set is an adult in good health.

This rearrangement joins TRBV7-9 to TRBJ2-2; 8 bases map to TRBD2. There are 16 residues in the CDR3. J lost 2 bases, V lost 1 base, and 3 bases had no gene match. Germline values: CDR1 SEHNR, CDR2 FQNEAQ (reference sequence). CDR3 in amino acids: CASSLGGLENTGELFF. The CDR3 DNA reads TGTGCCAGCAGCTTAGGGGGACTAGAAAACACCGGGGAGCTGTTTTTT.

The chain joins TRBV30 to TRBJ1-2; D ambiguous. Germline values: CDR1 GTSNPN, CDR2 SVGIG (reference sequence). The CDR3 sequence is 12 residues long. V lost 2 bases and J lost 6, with 10 bases in between. The CDR3 loop reads CAWSRIKDGYTF. CDR3 in DNA: TGTGCCTGGAGTCGTATCAAGGATGGCTACACCTTC. The whole variable domain, filled in from reference TRBV30 and TRBJ1-2, reads SQTIHQWPATLVQPVGSPLSLECTVEGTSNPNLYWYRQAAGRGLQLLFYSVGIGQISSEVPQNLSASRPQDRQFILSSKKLLLSDSGFYLCAWSRIKDGYTFGSGTRLTVV.

The chain couples TRBV6-5 to TRBJ2-7; possibly TRBD1 or TRBD2 for D (5 bases each). The V gene's germline CDR1 is MNHEY and CDR2 SVGAGI. Between the trimmed V and J ends, which lost 10 bases and 1 base, there was a span of 14 bases. The CDR3 is 13 residues long. The CDR3 nucleotides are TGTGCCACCCGTCAGGGAGTATCCTACGAGCAGTACTTC. Translating gives CATRQGVSYEQYF.

J is TRBJ1-1 and V is TRBV9; D is unclear. This CDR3 spans 13 amino acids. Germline V CDR1 and CDR2: SGDLS, YYNGEE. The V end lost 0 bases, the J end lost 4 bases, and 7 bases lay between the germline ends. The DNA for the CDR3 is TGTGCCAGCAGCGTAGATGAGAGCACTGAAGCTTTCTTT. Translated, it gives CASSVDESTEAFF.